Sequencing of this TCR beta chain was carried out in a study of OX40 agonist ivuxolimab in advanced cancers. General observations from the study: Circulating CD4+ and CD8+ T cells showed clonal expansion by week 6 at 0.1 to 3.0 mg/kg.

The table came from immunoSEQ multiplex PCR; TCRdb's copy has only in-frame clones and leaves some out. Among tens of thousands of clones listed, around 83% were seen once. To note about this clone: Its antigen is not known. The sample carries other DNA sequences with the same CDR3.

V lost 3 bases, J lost 6 bases, and 11 bases lay in between. Germline V lookup: CDR1 LNHDA, CDR2 SQIVND (reference sequence). This CDR3 contains 13 residues. The chain employs TRBV19 and TRBJ1-2, with D tentatively TRBD1 (5 bases). This TCR derives from an adult with an advanced solid tumor such as melanoma, head and neck, liver or kidney cancer. This sample comprised CD4+ or CD8+ T cells sorted from blood, obtained in a trial of the OX40 agonist ivuxolimab. The CDR3 spells CASSMGQGDGYTF. The DNA for the CDR3 is TGTGCCAGTAGTATGGGGCAGGGTGATGGCTACACCTTC.